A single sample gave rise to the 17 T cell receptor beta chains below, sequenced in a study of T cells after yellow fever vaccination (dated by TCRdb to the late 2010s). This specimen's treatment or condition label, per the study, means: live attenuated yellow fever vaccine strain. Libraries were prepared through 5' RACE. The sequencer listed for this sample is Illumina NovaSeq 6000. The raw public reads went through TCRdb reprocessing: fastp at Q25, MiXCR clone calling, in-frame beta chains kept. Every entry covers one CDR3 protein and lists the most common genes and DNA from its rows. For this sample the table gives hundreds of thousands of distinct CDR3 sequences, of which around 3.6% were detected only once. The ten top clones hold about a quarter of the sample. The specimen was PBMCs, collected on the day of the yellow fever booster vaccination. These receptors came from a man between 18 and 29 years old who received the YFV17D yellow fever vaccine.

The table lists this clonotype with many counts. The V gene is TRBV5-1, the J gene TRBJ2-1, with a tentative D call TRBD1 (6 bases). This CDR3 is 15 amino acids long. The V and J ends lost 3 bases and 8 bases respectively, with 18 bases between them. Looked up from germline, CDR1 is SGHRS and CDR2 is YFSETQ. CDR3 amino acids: CASSSTSGAGYEQFF. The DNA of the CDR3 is TGCGCCAGCAGCTCAACTTCAGGGGCAGGGTATGAGCAGTTCTTC.

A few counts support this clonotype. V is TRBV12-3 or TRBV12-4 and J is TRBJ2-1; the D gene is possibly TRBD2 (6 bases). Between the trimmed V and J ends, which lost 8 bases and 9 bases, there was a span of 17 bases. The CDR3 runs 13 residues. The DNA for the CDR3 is TGTGCCAGCGGGCTAGCGCTTAACATTGAGCAGTTCTTC. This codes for CASGLALNIEQFF.

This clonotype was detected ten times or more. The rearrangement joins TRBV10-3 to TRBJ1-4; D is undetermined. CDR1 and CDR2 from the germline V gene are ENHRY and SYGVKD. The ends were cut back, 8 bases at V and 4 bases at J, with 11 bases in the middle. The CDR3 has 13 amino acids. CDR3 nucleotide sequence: TGTGCCATCTCCAGGCAGAGTAATGAAAAACTGTTTTTT. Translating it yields CAISRQSNEKLFF.

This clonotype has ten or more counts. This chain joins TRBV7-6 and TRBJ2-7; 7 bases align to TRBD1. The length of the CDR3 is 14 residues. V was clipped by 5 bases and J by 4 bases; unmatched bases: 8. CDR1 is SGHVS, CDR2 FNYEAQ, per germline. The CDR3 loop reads CASSAPGQPYEQYF. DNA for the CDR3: TGTGCCAGCAGCGCTCCGGGACAGCCATACGAGCAGTACTTC.

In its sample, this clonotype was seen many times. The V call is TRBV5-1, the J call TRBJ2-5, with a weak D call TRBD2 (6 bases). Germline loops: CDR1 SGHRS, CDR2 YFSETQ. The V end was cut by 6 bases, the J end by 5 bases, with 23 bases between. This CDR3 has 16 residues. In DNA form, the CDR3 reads TGCGCCAGCATCGCCCGGGGGAACGCCGGGGTTGAGACCCAGTACTTC. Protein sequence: CASIARGNAGVETQYF. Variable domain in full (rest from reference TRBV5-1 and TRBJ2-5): KAGVTQTPRYLIKTRGQQVTLSCSPISGHRSVSWYQQTPGQGLQFLFEYFSETQRNKGNFPGRFSGRQFSNSRSEMNVSTLELGDSALYLCASIARGNAGVETQYFGPGTRLLVL.

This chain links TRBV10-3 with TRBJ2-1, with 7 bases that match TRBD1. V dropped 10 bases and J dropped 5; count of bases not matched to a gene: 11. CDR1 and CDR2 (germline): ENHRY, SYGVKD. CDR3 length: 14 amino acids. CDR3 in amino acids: CATDRSGTDNEQFF. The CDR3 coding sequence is TGTGCCACCGATAGGTCCGGGACAGACAATGAGCAGTTCTTC.

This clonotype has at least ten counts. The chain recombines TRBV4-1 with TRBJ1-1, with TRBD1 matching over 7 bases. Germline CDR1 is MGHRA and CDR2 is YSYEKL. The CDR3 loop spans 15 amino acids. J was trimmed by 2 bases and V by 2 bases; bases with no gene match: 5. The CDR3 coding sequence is TGCGCCAGCAGCCAAATCCGGGACAGTAACACTGAAGCTTTCTTT. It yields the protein CASSQIRDSNTEAFF.

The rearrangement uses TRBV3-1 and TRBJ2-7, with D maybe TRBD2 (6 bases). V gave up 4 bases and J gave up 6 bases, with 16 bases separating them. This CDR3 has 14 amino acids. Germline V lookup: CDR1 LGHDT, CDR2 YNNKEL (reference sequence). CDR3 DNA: TGTGCCAGCAGCCTGGGACTGAGTGGTGGCGAGCAGTACTTC. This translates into CASSLGLSGGEQYF.

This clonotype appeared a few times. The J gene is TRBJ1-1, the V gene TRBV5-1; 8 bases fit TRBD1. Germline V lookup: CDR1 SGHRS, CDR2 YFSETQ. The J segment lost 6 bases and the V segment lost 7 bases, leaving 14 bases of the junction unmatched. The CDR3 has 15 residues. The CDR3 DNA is TGCGCCAGCTCAATTCTTACAGGGGGGTCCGCTGAAGCTTTCTTT. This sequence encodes CASSILTGGSAEAFF.

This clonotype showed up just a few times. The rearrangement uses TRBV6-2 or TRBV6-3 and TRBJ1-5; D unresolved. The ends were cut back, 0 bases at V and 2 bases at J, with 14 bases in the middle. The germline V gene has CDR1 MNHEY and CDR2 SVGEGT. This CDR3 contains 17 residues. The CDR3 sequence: CASSYSGPLGGNQPQHF. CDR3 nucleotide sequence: TGTGCCAGCAGTTACTCGGGTCCGCTGGGCGGCAATCAGCCCCAGCATTTT.

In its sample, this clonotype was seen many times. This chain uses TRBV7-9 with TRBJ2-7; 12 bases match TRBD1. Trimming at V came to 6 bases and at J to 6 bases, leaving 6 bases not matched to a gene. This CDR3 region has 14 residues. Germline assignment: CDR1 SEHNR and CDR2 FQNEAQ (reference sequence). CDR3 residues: CASSPGTGGGEQYF. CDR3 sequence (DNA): TGTGCCAGCAGTCCCGGGACAGGGGGCGGCGAGCAGTACTTC.

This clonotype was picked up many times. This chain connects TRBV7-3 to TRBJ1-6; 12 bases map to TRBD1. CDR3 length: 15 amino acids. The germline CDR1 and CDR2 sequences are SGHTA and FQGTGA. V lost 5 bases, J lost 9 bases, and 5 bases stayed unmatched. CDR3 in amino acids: CASSLRDRGLSPLHF. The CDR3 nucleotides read TGTGCCAGCAGCCTCCGGGACAGGGGGCTTTCACCCCTCCACTTT.

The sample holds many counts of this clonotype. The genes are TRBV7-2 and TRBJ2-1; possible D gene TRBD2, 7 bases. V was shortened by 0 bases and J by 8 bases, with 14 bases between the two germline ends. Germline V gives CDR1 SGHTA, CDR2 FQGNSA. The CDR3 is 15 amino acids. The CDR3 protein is CASSLALVGGHEQFF. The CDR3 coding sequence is TGTGCCAGCAGCTTAGCCCTAGTGGGGGGGCATGAGCAGTTCTTC.

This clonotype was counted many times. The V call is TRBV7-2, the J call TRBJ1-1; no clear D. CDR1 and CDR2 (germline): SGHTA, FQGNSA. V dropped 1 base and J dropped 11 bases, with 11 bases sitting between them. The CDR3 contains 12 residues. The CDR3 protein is CASSLEAPPAFF. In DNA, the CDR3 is TGTGCCAGCAGCTTAGAGGCCCCACCGGCTTTCTTT.

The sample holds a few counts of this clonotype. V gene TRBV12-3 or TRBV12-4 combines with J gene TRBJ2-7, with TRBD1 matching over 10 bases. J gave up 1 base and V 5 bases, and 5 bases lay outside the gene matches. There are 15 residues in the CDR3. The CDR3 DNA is TGTGCCAGCAGTATGGGACAGGGGATGTCCTACGAGCAGTACGTC. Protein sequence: CASSMGQGMSYEQYV.

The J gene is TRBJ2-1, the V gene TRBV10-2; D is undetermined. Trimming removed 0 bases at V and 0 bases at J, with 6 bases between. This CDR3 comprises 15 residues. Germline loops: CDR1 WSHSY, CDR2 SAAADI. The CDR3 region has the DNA TGCGCCAGCAGTGAGTCGGGCAGCTCCTACAATGAGCAGTTCTTC. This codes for CASSESGSSYNEQFF.

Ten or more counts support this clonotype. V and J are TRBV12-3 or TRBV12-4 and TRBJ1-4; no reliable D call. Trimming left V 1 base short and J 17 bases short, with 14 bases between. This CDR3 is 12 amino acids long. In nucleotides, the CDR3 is TGTGCCAGCAGTTTAGAAGGCCGGCCCCGCTTTTTT. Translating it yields CASSLEGRPRFF.